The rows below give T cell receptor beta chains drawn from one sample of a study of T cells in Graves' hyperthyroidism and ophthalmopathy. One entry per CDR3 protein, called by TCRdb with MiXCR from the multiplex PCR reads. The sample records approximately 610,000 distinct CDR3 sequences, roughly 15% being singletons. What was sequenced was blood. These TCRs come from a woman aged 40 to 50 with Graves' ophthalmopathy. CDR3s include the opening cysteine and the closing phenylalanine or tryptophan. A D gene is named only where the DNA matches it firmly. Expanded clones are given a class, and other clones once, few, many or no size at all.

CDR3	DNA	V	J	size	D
CASNLLSVYTGELFF	TGTGCCAGCAATCTACTCTCTGTTTACACCGGGGAGCTGTTTTTT	TRBV2	TRBJ2-2	many	-
CASSRAGRTYEQYF	TGTGCCAGCAGCAGAGCGGGGCGTACCTACGAGCAGTACTTC	TRBV27	TRBJ2-7	many	TRBD2
CATSRTRGTTGAFF	TGTGCCACCAGCAGAACCAGGGGGACCACTGGAGCTTTCTTT	TRBV15	TRBJ1-1	many	TRBD1
CASSQAAGIYEQYF	TGTGCCAGCAGCCAGGCCGCCGGGATCTACGAGCAGTACTTC	TRBV7-8	TRBJ2-7	many	-
CSAPLAGGALGQQYF	TGCAGTGCTCCCCTCGCGGGAGGGGCGTTAGGTCAGCAGTACTTC	TRBV20-1	TRBJ2-7	many	TRBD2
CATSAGANVLTF	TGTGCCACCAGTGCTGGGGCCAACGTCCTGACTTTC	TRBV24-1	TRBJ2-6	many	-
CASADLLEQYF	TGTGCCAGCGCTGACCTCTTGGAGCAGTACTTC	TRBV11-2	TRBJ2-7	-	-
CASSSAGQGSYEQYF	TGTGCCAGCAGTTCCGCGGGACAGGGATCCTACGAGCAGTACTTC	TRBV28	TRBJ2-7	many	TRBD1
CSAEVLAGGRYEQYF	TGCAGTGCGGAGGTGCTAGCGGGAGGGCGGTACGAGCAGTACTTC	TRBV20-1	TRBJ2-7	many	TRBD2
CATGAEPSYEQYF	TGTGCCACCGGGGCGGAGCCCTCCTACGAGCAGTACTTC	TRBV15	TRBJ2-7	many	-
CASSLVPTGFVHQPQHF	TGTGCCAGCAGCTTAGTGCCGACAGGGTTTGTTCATCAGCCCCAGCATTTT	TRBV11-1	TRBJ1-5	few	TRBD1
CASSYSKTDYGYTF	TGTGCCAGCAGTTACTCGAAGACAGACTATGGCTACACCTTC	TRBV6-5	TRBJ1-2	many	-
CASSAAVLLKETQYF	TGTGCCAGCAGCGCCGCGGTCCTCTTAAAAGAGACCCAGTACTTC	TRBV7-2	TRBJ2-5	many	-
CASRQREGEYLGTEAFF	TGTGCCAGCAGACAAAGGGAGGGGGAATATCTTGGAACTGAAGCTTTCTTT	TRBV27	TRBJ1-1	many	-
CASNLGTFGGMETQYF	TGTGCCAGCAACTTAGGTACTTTTGGGGGAATGGAGACCCAGTACTTC	TRBV7-9	TRBJ2-5	many	-
CASSLEARTQYF	TGCGCCAGCAGCTTGGAGGCACGGACCCAGTACTTC	TRBV5-1	TRBJ2-5	-	-
CATAQGPSYEQYF	TGTGCCACGGCGCAGGGACCCTCCTACGAGCAGTACTTC	TRBV10-3	TRBJ2-7	few	-
CASSYEVGGADQETQYF	TGTGCCAGCAGTTACGAGGTGGGGGGCGCGGATCAGGAGACCCAGTACTTC	TRBV6-2/TRBV6-3	TRBJ2-5	many	-
CASSQEGQGETQYF	TGTGCCAGCAGCCAAGAAGGGCAGGGAGAAACCCAGTACTTC	TRBV3-1	TRBJ2-5	many	-
CASSSGVVGGNQPQHF	TGTGCCAGCAGCTCTGGCGTTGTAGGAGGCAATCAGCCCCAGCATTTT	TRBV12-3/TRBV12-4	TRBJ1-5	many	-
CASSRDQMNTEAFF	TGTGCCAGCAGTCGGGACCAGATGAACACTGAAGCTTTCTTT	TRBV28	TRBJ1-1	many	-
CASSLTEVDPQYF	TGTGCCAGCAGTTTAACCGAAGTGGACCCCCAGTACTTC	TRBV27	TRBJ2-5	many	-
CASRPLQGGNTEAFF	TGTGCCAGCAGACCCCTTCAGGGGGGGAACACTGAAGCTTTCTTT	TRBV6-1	TRBJ1-1	-	TRBD1
CASSSDFYTGELFF	TGTGCCAGCAGTTCCGACTTCTACACCGGGGAGCTGTTTTTT	TRBV11-3	TRBJ2-2	many	-
CASSQRGEAFF	TGTGCCAGCAGCCAACGTGGTGAAGCTTTCTTT	TRBV3-1	TRBJ1-1	-	-
CASSLSQGPEAFF	TGTGCCAGCAGTTTAAGCCAGGGACCAGAAGCTTTCTTT	TRBV28	TRBJ1-1	many	-
CASSSGGPNTF	TGTGCCAGTAGTTCCGGCGGCCCGAACACCTTC	TRBV19	TRBJ1-2	-	-
CASSSSRLAGELFF	TGTGCCAGCAGCTCCTCGAGACTAGCCGGGGAGCTGTTTTTT	TRBV7-2	TRBJ2-2	many	-
CASGSGRALWAFF	TGTGCCAGCGGATCGGGAAGGGCGCTCTGGGCTTTCTTT	TRBV28	TRBJ1-1	many	-
CASSKSGTLYYEQYF	TGTGCCAGCTCCAAGAGCGGGACTTTATACTACGAGCAGTACTTC	TRBV28	TRBJ2-7	few	TRBD2
CSVERAGVGEAFF	TGCAGCGTTGAAAGGGCTGGTGTCGGTGAAGCTTTCTTT	TRBV29-1	TRBJ1-1	many	-
CASSAGTGPGTEAFF	TGTGCCAGCAGCGCCGGGACAGGGCCGGGGACTGAAGCTTTCTTT	TRBV3-1	TRBJ1-1	-	TRBD1
CASSLDTGTQYF	TGTGCCAGCAGTTTGGACACTGGGACCCAGTACTTC	TRBV12-3/TRBV12-4	TRBJ2-5	-	-
CASSQEIQGANYGYTF	TGCGCCAGCAGCCAAGAAATACAGGGGGCTAACTATGGCTACACCTTC	TRBV4-1	TRBJ1-2	many	TRBD1
CASRSERASQETQYF	TGTGCCAGCAGGTCCGAGAGGGCTTCCCAAGAGACCCAGTACTTC	TRBV2	TRBJ2-5	few	-
CASITGGNTEAFF	TGTGCCAGCATCACAGGGGGGAACACTGAAGCTTTCTTT	TRBV12-3/TRBV12-4	TRBJ1-1	many	TRBD1
CASSDWTGGTGELFF	TGTGCCAGCAGCGACTGGACAGGGGGCACCGGGGAGCTGTTTTTT	TRBV2	TRBJ2-2	many	TRBD1
CASSLAGISGELFF	TGTGCCAGCAGTTTAGCGGGTATCTCCGGGGAGCTGTTTTTT	TRBV12-3/TRBV12-4	TRBJ2-2	-	-
CASSLEGRGTEAFF	TGTGCCAGCAGTTTAGAGGGTAGGGGCACTGAAGCTTTCTTT	TRBV12-3/TRBV12-4	TRBJ1-1	many	-
CASSLIQGGPQHF	TGCGCCAGCAGCCTAATACAGGGCGGGCCCCAGCATTTT	TRBV4-1	TRBJ1-5	-	-
CASSPGLAGYGQYF	TGTGCCAGCAGCCCCGGTCTAGCGGGCTACGGGCAGTACTTC	TRBV6-1	TRBJ2-7	few	TRBD2
CASSLGNIQYF	TGTGCCAGCAGTTTGGGAAACATTCAGTACTTC	TRBV27	TRBJ2-4	many	-
CSASRGLAITGELFF	TGCAGCGCATCAAGGGGACTAGCCATCACCGGGGAGCTGTTTTTT	TRBV29-1	TRBJ2-2	-	TRBD2
CSAREVAGLSEQYF	TGCAGTGCTAGAGAGGTAGCGGGACTAAGCGAGCAGTACTTC	TRBV20-1	TRBJ2-7	few	TRBD2
CASIPASPSSYEQYF	TGTGCCAGCATCCCCGCCTCCCCAAGCTCCTACGAGCAGTACTTC	TRBV28	TRBJ2-7	many	-
CASSLDGQRSSYEQYF	TGTGCCAGCAGCTTAGATGGACAGCGTAGCTCCTACGAGCAGTACTTC	TRBV11-2	TRBJ2-7	many	-